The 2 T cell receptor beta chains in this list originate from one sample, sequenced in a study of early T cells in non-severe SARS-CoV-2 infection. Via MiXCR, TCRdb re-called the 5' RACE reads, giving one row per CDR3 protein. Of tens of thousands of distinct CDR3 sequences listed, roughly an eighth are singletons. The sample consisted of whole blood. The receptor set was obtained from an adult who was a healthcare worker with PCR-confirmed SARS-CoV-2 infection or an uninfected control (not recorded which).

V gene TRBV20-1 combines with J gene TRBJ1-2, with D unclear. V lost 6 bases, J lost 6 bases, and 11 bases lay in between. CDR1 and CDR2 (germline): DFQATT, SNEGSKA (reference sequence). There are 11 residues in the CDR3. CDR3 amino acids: CSAAGGDGYTF. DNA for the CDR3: TGCAGTGCGGCGGGTGGAGATGGCTACACCTTC.

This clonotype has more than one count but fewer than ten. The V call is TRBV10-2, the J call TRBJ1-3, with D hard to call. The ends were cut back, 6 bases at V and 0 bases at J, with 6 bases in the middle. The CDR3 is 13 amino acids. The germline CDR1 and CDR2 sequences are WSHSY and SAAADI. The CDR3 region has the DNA TGCGCCAGCAGGGATTTCTCTGGAAACACCATATATTTT. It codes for CASRDFSGNTIYF.